These 23 T cell receptor beta chains were all obtained from the same sample, sequenced in a study of OX40 agonist ivuxolimab in advanced cancers. Sequencing was performed with immunoSEQ multiplex PCR; in TCRdb, only in-frame clones are kept and a portion is missing. The sample yields about 77,000 clones, around 87% seen once. The sample here was CD4+ or CD8+ T cells sorted from blood, taken in a trial of the OX40 agonist ivuxolimab. Source of these receptors: an adult with an advanced solid tumor such as melanoma, head and neck, liver or kidney cancer.

This chain uses TRBV6-1 with TRBJ1-1; tentative D call: TRBD1 (6 bases). Germline CDR1 and CDR2: MNHNS and SASEGT. Trimming left V 8 bases short and J 3 bases short, with 19 bases between. The length of the CDR3 is 15 residues. CDR3 protein: CASVRGGHGDTEAFF. The CDR3 DNA sequence: TGTGCCAGCGTGCGGGGGGGCCACGGGGACACTGAAGCTTTCTTT.

This clone was seen only once. In nucleotides, the CDR3 is TGTGCCATCAGTGAGGAGCGGGGGGAACCAAATGAGCAGTTCTTC. Protein: CAISEERGEPNEQFF. The chain is built from TRBV10-3 and TRBJ2-1; TRBD2 aligns across 9 bases. V was clipped by 2 bases and J by 7 bases; unmatched bases: 6. The germline CDR1 and CDR2 sequences are ENHRY and SYGVKD. This CDR3 spans 15 amino acids.

V and J are TRBV7-2 and TRBJ2-1; 8 bases agree with TRBD2. Trimming took 0 bases from V and 2 from J; bases not matched to a gene: 0. Germline V gene lookup returns CDR1 SGHTA and CDR2 FQGNSA. The CDR3 covers 15 residues. This chain's CDR3 is CASSLARGAYNEQFF. DNA for the CDR3: TGTGCCAGCAGCTTAGCGCGGGGGGCCTACAATGAGCAGTTCTTC. The full variable domain, with the rest looked up from reference TRBV7-2 and TRBJ2-1, is GAGVSQSPSNKVTEKGKDVELRCDPISGHTALYWYRQSLGQGLEFLIYFQGNSAPDKSGLPSDRFSAERTGGSVSTLTIQRTQQEDSAVYLCASSLARGAYNEQFFGPGTRLTVL.

The chain is built from TRBV2 and TRBJ2-7, with D hard to call. The CDR3 runs to 12 residues. Germline V gene lookup returns CDR1 SNHLY and CDR2 FYNNEI. The V end was cut by 4 bases, the J end by 2 bases, with 6 bases between. CDR3 coding DNA: TGTGCCAGCAGTGGACCCGCCTACGAGCAGTACTTC. This encodes CASSGPAYEQYF.

Details on this clone: The junction differs from germline at one of its ends, possibly a read error. The rearrangement links TRBV20-1 to TRBJ1-2; D ambiguous. Germline V gene sequence: CDR1 DFQATT, CDR2 SNEGSKA (reference sequence). This CDR3 is built from 8 residues. The CDR3 sequence is CRSEEGSF. As DNA, the CDR3 is TGCAGGAGCGAGGAGGGTTCCTTC.

This clone was detected once. This chain uses TRBV4-3 with TRBJ2-7, with 7 nucleotides matching TRBD1. Germline CDR1 and CDR2: LGHNA and YSLEER. The CDR3 totals 15 residues. V lost 1 base to trimming and J lost 1 base; unmatched junction nucleotides: 4. The CDR3 spells CASSQATGNSYEQYF. CDR3 bases: TGCGCCAGCAGCCAAGCGACAGGGAATTCCTACGAGCAGTACTTC.

This clone was counted a few times. V gene TRBV5-1 combines with J gene TRBJ2-7; 10 nucleotides line up with TRBD1. The V gene's germline CDR1 is SGHRS and CDR2 YFSETQ. With 4 bases clipped from V and 3 bases from J, the junction kept 7 bases outside the gene matches. The CDR3 length is 15 residues. The CDR3 sequence is CASSAGTGDIYEQYF. For the CDR3, the DNA is TGCGCCAGCAGCGCCGGGACAGGGGATATCTACGAGCAGTACTTC.

The CDR3 DNA sequence: TGTGCCAGCAGCTTGGGGGGGGCGAGTAATTCACCCCTCCACTTT. It specifies CASSLGGASNSPLHF. This rearrangement joins TRBV5-4 to TRBJ1-6; perhaps TRBD1 as D (6 bases). Per the germline V gene, CDR1 is SGHNT and CDR2 is YYREEE (reference sequence). The CDR3 sequence is 15 residues long. V was trimmed by 0 bases and J by 6 bases, leaving 10 bases between them.

This chain connects TRBV7-2 to TRBJ2-3; either TRBD1 or TRBD2 may supply D (5 bases each). The germline V and J ends were trimmed by 3 bases and 11 bases, with 18 bases remaining between them. This CDR3 has 14 amino acids. Per germline, CDR1 SGHTA and CDR2 FQGNSA. The CDR3 sequence is CASSFPLRERGQYF. As DNA, the CDR3 is TGTGCCAGCAGCTTCCCTCTTAGGGAGAGGGGGCAGTATTTT. The variable domain in full, completed from reference TRBV7-2 and TRBJ2-3, reads GAGVSQSPSNKVTEKGKDVELRCDPISGHTALYWYRQSLGQGLEFLIYFQGNSAPDKSGLPSDRFSAERTGGSVSTLTIQRTQQEDSAVYLCASSFPLRERGQYFGPGTRLTVL.

V gene TRBV7-9 combines with J gene TRBJ2-3, with D possibly matching TRBD2 (6 bases). There are 15 residues in the CDR3. V gave up 8 bases and J gave up 1 base, with 16 bases separating them. The germline V gene has CDR1 SEHNR and CDR2 FQNEAQ (reference sequence). For the CDR3, the DNA is TGTGCCAGCGCCAAGGAGGGGCTGGGCACAGATACGCAGTATTTT. This gives the protein CASAKEGLGTDTQYF.

The genes are TRBV6-5 and TRBJ1-1; the match to TRBD1 covers 9 bases. Per germline, CDR1 MNHEY and CDR2 SVGAGI. The CDR3 has 12 residues. Unmatched junction bases numbered 4, after V lost 6 bases and J lost 8 bases. The CDR3 protein is CASRRTGAEAFF. CDR3 DNA: TGTGCCAGCAGAAGGACAGGGGCAGAAGCTTTCTTT.

J is TRBJ2-7 and V is TRBV29-1; 7 bases agree with TRBD1. V shed 0 bases, J shed 4 bases, and the junction held 3 bases outside the gene matches. In germline, CDR1 is SQVTM, CDR2 ANQGSEA. The CDR3 is made up of 13 amino acids. In DNA, the CDR3 is TGCAGCGTTGAAGATGCCAGGGGGTACGAGCAGTACTTC. Translation gives CSVEDARGYEQYF.

V is TRBV7-3 and J is TRBJ2-3; 14 positions agree with TRBD2. This CDR3 region has 18 residues. Trimming at V came to 3 bases and at J to 2 bases, leaving 7 bases not matched to a gene. In germline, CDR1 is SGHTA, CDR2 FQGTGA. The CDR3 reads CASSLAPGLAGVTDTQYF. CDR3 nucleotides: TGTGCCAGCAGCTTGGCGCCGGGACTAGCGGGAGTCACAGATACGCAGTATTTT. Full variable domain (outside the CDR3, taken from reference TRBV7-3 and TRBJ2-3): GAGVSQTPSNKVTEKGKYVELRCDPISGHTALYWYRQSLGQGPEFLIYFQGTGAADDSGLPNDRFFAVRPEGSVSTLKIQRTERGDSAVYLCASSLAPGLAGVTDTQYFGPGTRLTVL.

Here the CDR3 reads CSVEFLSYGYTF. The CDR3 DNA follows: TGCAGCGTTGAATTTTTGAGCTATGGCTACACCTTC. The chain uses TRBV29-1 and TRBJ1-2, with D uncertain. The CDR3 spans 12 residues. In germline, CDR1 is SQVTM, CDR2 ANQGSEA. V lost 2 bases and J 4 bases, leaving 8 bases between the germline ends.

The chain joins TRBV12-2 to TRBJ2-3; the DNA was not used to check the table's D call, TRBD1. TRBV12-2 is a listed pseudogene. The CDR3 totals 13 residues. CDR3 bases: TGTGCTCCACAGGGCGGGCGCACAGATACGCAGTATTTT. Translation gives CAPQGGRTDTQYF.

The gene calls are TRBV5-4 and TRBJ1-6, with unresolved D. V dropped 1 base and J dropped 6 bases, with 5 bases sitting between them. The CDR3 has 13 amino acids. The germline V gene encodes CDR1 SGHNT and CDR2 YYREEE (reference sequence). The CDR3 nucleotides are TGTGCCAGCAGCTTGCGTACTAATTCACCCCTCCACTTT. Residues: CASSLRTNSPLHF.

This chain connects TRBV19 to TRBJ1-2, with 10 positions matching TRBD1. V shed 7 bases and J 4 bases; nucleotides not matched to a gene: 9. Germline V gene data show CDR1 as LNHDA and CDR2 as SQIVND (reference sequence). The CDR3 sequence is 15 residues long. CDR3: CASTPTGGFFYGYTF. In DNA, the CDR3 is TGTGCCAGTACTCCGACAGGGGGCTTTTTCTATGGCTACACCTTC.

The V and J genes are TRBV19 and TRBJ2-1; 9 nucleotides align to TRBD2. Trimming removed 6 bases from V and 7 bases from J; junction bases left unmatched: 10. The CDR3 sequence is 15 residues long. Germline CDR1 LNHDA, CDR2 SQIVND (reference sequence). In DNA, the CDR3 is TGTGCCAGTAGCCCGACCGGGACTAGCAGAAATGAGCAGTTCTTC. Its translation is CASSPTGTSRNEQFF.

With respect to this clone: The junction does not match germline at one end; this may be a read error. V gene TRBV6-5 combines with J gene TRBJ2-7; 7 bases are a match to TRBD1. This CDR3 has 13 amino acids. Germline lookup yields CDR1 MNHEY and CDR2 SVGAGI. The CDR3, as DNA: TGTGCCAGCAGCGGACAGGTGGGCTACGCGCAGTACTTC. Translating gives CASSGQVGYAQYF.

Only one count was recorded for this clone. The chain has TRBV11-1 and TRBJ2-6; D call uncertain. Looked up from germline, CDR1 is SGHAT and CDR2 is FQDESV (reference sequence). The CDR3 is 15 amino acids. The ends were cut back, 2 bases at V and 0 bases at J, with 5 bases in the middle. CDR3 region: CASSLLSSGANVLTF. For the CDR3, the DNA is TGTGCCAGCAGCTTACTTAGCTCTGGGGCCAACGTCCTGACTTTC.

This sequence joins TRBV25-1 and TRBJ2-3, with 8 nucleotides matching TRBD2. This CDR3 comprises 16 residues. Trimming at V came to 6 bases and at J to 1 base, leaving 9 bases not matched to a gene. Germline V gene data show CDR1 as MGHDK and CDR2 as SYGVNS. This chain's CDR3 is CASRGTGGVGTDTQYF. The CDR3 coding sequence is TGTGCCAGCAGGGGGACGGGGGGGGTAGGCACAGATACGCAGTATTTT.

The V and J genes are TRBV7-6 and TRBJ2-7; 8 bases align to TRBD1. The V gene's germline CDR1 is SGHVS and CDR2 FNYEAQ. This CDR3 has 14 amino acids. J lost 6 bases, V lost 5 bases, and 9 bases had no gene match. CDR3 region: CASSARTGYSEQYF. CDR3 nucleotide sequence: TGTGCCAGCAGCGCGCGGACAGGGTATTCCGAGCAGTACTTC.

V gene TRBV27 combines with J gene TRBJ2-3; a possible D gene is TRBD1 (5 bases). Germline V gene lookup returns CDR1 MNHEY and CDR2 SMNVEV (reference sequence). The CDR3 is 15 residues long. The V end lost 2 bases, the J end lost 4 bases, and 13 bases lay between the germline ends. DNA for the CDR3: TGTGCCAGCAGTTTAAACTCTCTAGGGGCAGATACGCAGTATTTT. It is translated as CASSLNSLGADTQYF.